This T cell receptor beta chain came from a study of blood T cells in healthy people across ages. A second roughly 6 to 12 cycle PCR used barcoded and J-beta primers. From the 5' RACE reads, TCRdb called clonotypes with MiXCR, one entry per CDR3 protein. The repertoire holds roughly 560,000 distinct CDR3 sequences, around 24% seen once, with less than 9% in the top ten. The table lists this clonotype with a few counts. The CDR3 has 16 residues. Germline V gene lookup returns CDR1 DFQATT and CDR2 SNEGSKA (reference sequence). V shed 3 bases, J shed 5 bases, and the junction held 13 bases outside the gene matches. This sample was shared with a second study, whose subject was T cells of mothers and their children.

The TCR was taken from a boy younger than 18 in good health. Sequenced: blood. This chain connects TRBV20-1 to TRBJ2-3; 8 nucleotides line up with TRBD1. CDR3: CSASDPRGTGIDTQYF. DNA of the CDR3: TGCAGTGCTAGTGATCCTCGCGGGACAGGCATAGATACGCAGTATTTT.